The text below deals with one T cell receptor beta chain. Germline V gene sequence: CDR1 SEHNR, CDR2 FQNEAQ (reference sequence). The V segment lost 8 bases and the J segment 6 bases; nucleotides outside the gene matches: 3. This CDR3 has 13 residues. The sample belongs to a study of blood T cell repertoires in COVID-19. Study as a whole: Samples came from the United States, Italy and Spain, spanning acute and convalescent COVID-19. The cDNA or gDNA used as material had been derived from T cells, B-cell-depleted T cells, or PBMCs.

Seattle patients were enrolled during active infection and followed longitudinally. In the original workflow: Scientists estimated how many nucleated cells there were by amplifying reference gene primers. The method was immunoSEQ multiplex PCR; TCRdb's version includes in-frame clones alone and lacks a portion of them. The D gene and trimming were derived from the DNA, and the V and J assignments and clone size from that table. The sample contains about 290,000 clones, nearly 90% of which appear only once. This TCR was recovered from a woman aged 25 to 39 with COVID-19, enrolled during active disease. The sequenced sample was peripheral blood. The chain combines TRBV7-9 with TRBJ2-1; TRBD2 matches 11 bases. DNA for the CDR3: TGTGCCAGCCGGCTAGCGGGGGGCAATGAGCAGTTCTTC. This codes for CASRLAGGNEQFF.